This T cell receptor beta chain is drawn from a study of cytomegalovirus exposure and HLA in healthy donors. Germline V CDR1 and CDR2: MGHDK, SYGVNS. The CDR3 is 18 amino acids. V was shortened by 8 bases and J by 6 bases, with 26 bases between the two germline ends. The donors comprised healthy bone marrow donors. The PCR used 60 Vbeta and 13 Jbeta primers. In the original analysis: Approximately 73 million unique TCR beta chains, roughly 12 million shared, were counted in a later analysis. This table comes from immunoSEQ multiplex PCR, and its TCRdb copy is limited to in-frame clones, with some not included. That table furnishes V, J and clone size, whereas the DNA furnished D and trimming. Here the sample table reports about 200,000 clones.

This receptor was taken from a woman in her twenties or thirties in good health and CMV-seropositive. The sequenced sample was PBMCs. The chain has TRBV25-1 and TRBJ1-6; maybe TRBD1 (6 bases). CDR3 sequence (DNA): TGTGCCAGCCTGCAATTAACCGACAGGCTGGGGCCTAATTCACCCCTCCACTTT. Amino acids: CASLQLTDRLGPNSPLHF. Drawing the rest from reference TRBV25-1 and TRBJ1-6, the complete variable domain is EADIYQTPRYLVIGTGKKITLECSQTMGHDKMYWYQQDPGMELHLIHYSYGVNSTEKGDLSSESTVSRIRTEHFPLTLESARPSHTSQYLCASLQLTDRLGPNSPLHFGNGTRLTVT.